This T cell receptor beta chain is drawn from a study of blood T cell repertoires in COVID-19. Study context: The United States, Italy and Spain were the sources of the acute and convalescent COVID-19 samples. PBMCs, B-cell-depleted T cells, or T cells were the source of the cDNA or gDNA that made up the material.

Enrollees, about 18 to 89 years old, lived in about two dozen US areas. Recovered Cohort 3 donors showed two negative PCRs, clearance, or symptom resolution. The CDR3 loop spans 13 amino acids. V lost 6 bases and J lost 5, with 14 bases in between. Germline V CDR1 and CDR2: KGHSH, LQKENI. Some clones are missing from TCRdb's copy, which holds only in-frame ones; the method was immunoSEQ multiplex PCR. The repertoire holds around 160,000 clones, with around four fifths as singletons. Sequenced material: PBMCs or T cells enriched from blood (not recorded which). This clonotype was obtained from a woman aged 55-69 years who had recovered from COVID-19. The rearrangement links TRBV18 to TRBJ2-7, with D perhaps TRBD2 (5 bases). The DNA of the CDR3 is TGTGCCAGCTCGCGGGTTATCGAAGACGAGCAGTACTTC. Translating it yields CASSRVIEDEQYF.